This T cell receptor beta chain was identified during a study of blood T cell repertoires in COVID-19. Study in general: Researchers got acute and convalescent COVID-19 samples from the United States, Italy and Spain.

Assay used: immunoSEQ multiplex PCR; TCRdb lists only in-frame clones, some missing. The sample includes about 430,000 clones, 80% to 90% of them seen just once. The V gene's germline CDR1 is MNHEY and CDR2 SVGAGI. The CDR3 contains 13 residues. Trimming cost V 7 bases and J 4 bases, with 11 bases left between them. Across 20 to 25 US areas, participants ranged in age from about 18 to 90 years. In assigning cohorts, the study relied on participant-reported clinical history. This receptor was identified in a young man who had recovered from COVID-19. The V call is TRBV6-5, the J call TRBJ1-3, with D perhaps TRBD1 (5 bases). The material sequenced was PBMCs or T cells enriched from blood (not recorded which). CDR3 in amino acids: CASTAGLGNTIYF. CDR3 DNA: TGTGCCAGCACCGCGGGACTCGGAAACACCATATATTTT.